This entry is about one T cell receptor (beta chain). This clonotype turned up a few times. Its antigen is not yet known. Per-base qualities were not stored, and no clone one base away is much larger. These data originate in a study of identical twins (dated by TCRdb to 2016 to 2018). About the full investigation: The study deep-sequenced TCR alpha and beta repertoires from monozygotic twins, unrelated adults of various ages and cord blood to test whether fetal clonotypes persist. To rule out contamination, the twin experiments were replicated at different times with different library preparation protocols.

Deletion took 2 bases off V and 8 bases off J, with a span of 12 bases between the germline ends. The CDR3 runs 13 amino acids, cysteine and phenylalanine included. CDR3 DNA is the only sequence kept; it has 39 bases, read in frame from the first base. The germline V gene supplies CDR1 ENHRY and CDR2 SYGVKD. The library was produced with 5' RACE. For sequencing, an Illumina HiSeq 2000 was employed. Template switching introduced a universal primer binding site; the final cDNA contained a unique molecular identifier, enabling accurate counting of TCR cDNA molecules. First-strand cDNA for TCR alpha and beta chains was synthesized from specific primers in the conserved constant-segment region. To control for contamination, each cDNA library was double barcoded with a SMART-Mk sample barcode plus Illumina barcodes. Two successive PCR steps introduced TruSeq adapter sequences along with Illumina sample barcodes. The Illumina HiSeq platform was used with custom primers to sequence TCR alpha and beta cDNA libraries. Regarding the original processing steps: MiGEC was used to process raw reads and extract unique molecular identifiers, and MiXCR was used to find CDR3 positions. For each individual, recombination models were inferred using an EM algorithm with the repgenHMM and IGoR tools. The tcR package in R was used for shared clonotype analysis, with sharing normalized by the product of cloneset sizes. To study raw recombination without the effects of thymic and clonal selection, out-of-frame nonproductive sequences were analyzed. TCRdb reprocessed the public reads (quality trimming at Q25 with fastp, clone calling with MiXCR) and kept in-frame beta chains. Entries are consolidated by CDR3 protein sequence, retaining the most common genes and DNA. The V and J calls, along with clone size, are taken from TCRdb and not from the paper's own processing. The sample has about 530,000 distinct CDR3 sequences on record, 13% to 15% of them singletons. 0.44% of the sample rests with the top ten.

Overall results and qualifications from the work: Recombination models systematically underestimated out-of-frame TCR alpha sharing in monozygotic twins but agreed with sharing between unrelated individuals. Compared with coincidental sharing between unrelated individuals, out-of-frame TCR alpha sequences shared between twins had an excess of sequences with low generation probability. A weaker excess of twin sharing was found in beta out-of-frame sequences because the signal-to-noise ratio was lowered by fewer shared sequences. Zero-insertion analyses could be partly confounded by invariant T cells such as MAIT and iNKT, although diverse VJ usage argued against such confounding for most clonotypes. Fewer insertions were carried by abundant cord blood beta clonotypes; a weaker similar trend was observed in young adult naive repertoires, while no such trend was observed in memory repertoires. Because the same donors could not be followed over many years, conclusions were based on cross-sectional statistical analysis.

Only healthy Caucasian donors were included. Three pairs of female monozygotic twins, all aged roughly 18 to 29 years, were included in the twin cohort. CD4+ and CD8+ T cell populations were isolated with positive isolation kits from Invitrogen. These data also formed part of another study, on yellow fever vaccine responses in identical twins. That second publication adds: According to the authors, in identical twins the way T cells responded to vaccination appeared partly convergent and partly personalized. In identical twins, the study followed T cell clones that responded to the vaccine with precision.

The V gene is TRBV10-3 and the J gene is TRBJ1-1; the D gene cannot be named for sure. This sequence originates from a woman younger than 35 in good health. Input material: CD4+ T cells sorted from blood. In nucleotide form, the sequence is TGTGCCATCAGTGAGCGGGGTTCCGCGGAAGCTTTCTTT. Translated, this is CAISERGSAEAFF.